This T cell receptor beta chain was identified in a study of human T cells and chemical hapten exposure. Germline V gives CDR1 LNHNV, CDR2 YYDKDF (reference sequence). CDR3 length equals 14 residues. The ends were cut back, 1 base at V and 5 bases at J, with 11 bases in the middle. Within the library, unique molecular identifiers were attached to each individual cDNA molecule. Each CDR3 protein gets one entry after TCRdb re-called the RACE reads with MiXCR. Of about 120,000 distinct CDR3 sequences listed, about 10% are singletons. Time point of the sample: patch test 3, about 24 weeks after DPC sensitization. As to treatment: therapeutic diphenylcyclopropenone sensitization with weekly scalp DPC. The total RNA was obtained from whole blood that was not fractionated.

The clonotype originates from a woman in her forties or fifties with alopecia areata. Some clones in this sample may be carry-over from other donors' samples. The sequenced sample was whole blood, obtained in connection with sensitization to the hapten diphenylcyclopropenone (DPC). The chain joins TRBV15 to TRBJ1-1; D is undetermined. The CDR3 DNA sequence: TGTGCCACCAGCAGAGGGGCGGGCTGGACTGAAGCTTTCTTT. Protein product: CATSRGAGWTEAFF.